Listed below are T cell receptor beta chains from one sample, sequenced in a study of T-cell memory formation after mild COVID-19. Each CDR3 protein gets one entry after TCRdb re-called the 5' RACE reads with MiXCR. Here the sample spans about 430,000 distinct CDR3 sequences, roughly 26% being singletons. Sequenced material: PBMCs or a T cell subset sorted from them (not recorded which). These receptors were collected from an adult woman who had mild COVID-19 (a few samples of this study predate the infection). Cell type and time point are not known. The CDR3 runs from the conserved cysteine through the conserved F or W. The order of the fields is V gene, D gene, J gene, CDR3 length, clone size, CDR3 protein, CDR3 DNA. A D gene is named only where the DNA matches it firmly. Clone sizes are given selectively: once, few, many, or a class where the clone is expanded.

TRBV5-1	.	TRBJ1-5	15	few	CASSKDGSSNQPQHF	TGCGCCAGCAGCAAGGACGGAAGTAGCAATCAGCCCCAGCATTTT
TRBV10-2	TRBD2	TRBJ2-2	15	.	CASSGTSGLTGELFF	TGCGCCAGCAGTGGGACTAGTGGTCTCACCGGGGAGCTGTTTTTT
TRBV9	TRBD2	TRBJ2-7	14	few	CASSRGGGAYEQYF	TGTGCCAGTTCCCGGGGCGGGGGAGCTTACGAGCAGTACTTC
TRBV20-1	.	TRBJ1-1	11	.	CAFTKNTEAFF	TGTGCGTTCACCAAGAACACTGAAGCTTTCTTT
TRBV6-5	.	TRBJ2-1	15	few	CASSYSPRSYNEQFF	TGTGCCAGCAGTTACTCCCCGAGGAGCTACAATGAGCAGTTCTTC
TRBV7-9	.	TRBJ2-1	16	.	CASSKYRISGSNEQFF	TGTGCCAGCAGCAAGTACAGGATTTCGGGGAGCAATGAGCAGTTCTTC
TRBV27	.	TRBJ2-7	17	.	CASREFPGTASLGGQYF	TGTGCCAGCCGAGAGTTCCCGGGGACAGCCTCACTCGGGGGGCAGTACTTC
TRBV5-4	TRBD1	TRBJ2-7	14	few	CASSFWDRSYEQYF	TGTGCCAGCAGCTTTTGGGACAGGAGCTACGAGCAGTACTTC
TRBV25-1	.	TRBJ1-1	13	.	CASSEGRNTEAFF	TGTGCCAGCAGTGAAGGCAGGAACACTGAAGCTTTCTTT
TRBV6-2/TRBV6-3	.	TRBJ1-1	12	.	CASSYVGAEAFF	TGTGCCAGCAGTTACGTGGGGGCTGAAGCTTTCTTT
TRBV2	.	TRBJ2-5	12	.	CASSEGRETQYF	TGTGCCAGCAGTGAAGGCCGGGAGACCCAGTACTTC
TRBV7-2	TRBD1	TRBJ1-5	15	once	CASSSDRVGNQPQHF	TGTGCCAGCAGCTCGGACAGGGTGGGCAATCAGCCCCAGCATTTT
TRBV7-6	.	TRBJ2-7	13	.	CASSVDNSYEQYF	TGTGCCAGCAGCGTGGACAACTCCTACGAGCAGTACTTC
TRBV30	TRBD2	TRBJ2-2	15	.	CAWSSGLAGGGELFF	TGTGCCTGGAGCTCGGGACTAGCGGGAGGCGGGGAGCTGTTTTTT
TRBV11-2	TRBD1	TRBJ1-2	20	few	CASSLRQGRVRSGAGYGYTF	TGTGCCAGCAGCTTGAGACAGGGCAGGGTGCGATCGGGTGCGGGATATGGCTACACCTTC
TRBV10-3	.	TRBJ2-5	12	.	CAARGSQETQYF	TGTGCCGCTCGCGGGTCTCAAGAGACCCAGTACTTC
TRBV20-1	TRBD1	TRBJ1-5	18	.	CSARAKTGGPYSNQPQHF	TGCAGTGCTAGAGCGAAGACAGGGGGACCGTATAGCAATCAGCCCCAGCATTTT
TRBV7-9	TRBD1	TRBJ1-4	14	.	CASSIQGDREKLFF	TGTGCCAGCAGCATACAGGGGGATCGTGAAAAACTGTTTTTT
TRBV19	TRBD1	TRBJ2-7	15	.	CASRRGTGLPYEQYF	TGTGCCAGTAGACGCGGGACAGGACTTCCCTACGAGCAGTACTTC
TRBV18	.	TRBJ1-1	16	.	CASSPRVGRSNTEAFF	TGTGCCAGCTCACCACGGGTAGGACGGTCGAACACTGAAGCTTTCTTT
TRBV6-6	.	TRBJ2-7	13	.	CASTLANSYEQYF	TGTGCCAGCACCCTCGCTAACTCCTACGAGCAGTACTTC
TRBV5-1	TRBD1	TRBJ2-6	21	few	CASSFGDRGRSSRAGANVLTF	TGCGCCAGCAGCTTTGGAGATAGGGGGCGGTCCTCGAGGGCTGGGGCCAACGTCCTGACTTTC